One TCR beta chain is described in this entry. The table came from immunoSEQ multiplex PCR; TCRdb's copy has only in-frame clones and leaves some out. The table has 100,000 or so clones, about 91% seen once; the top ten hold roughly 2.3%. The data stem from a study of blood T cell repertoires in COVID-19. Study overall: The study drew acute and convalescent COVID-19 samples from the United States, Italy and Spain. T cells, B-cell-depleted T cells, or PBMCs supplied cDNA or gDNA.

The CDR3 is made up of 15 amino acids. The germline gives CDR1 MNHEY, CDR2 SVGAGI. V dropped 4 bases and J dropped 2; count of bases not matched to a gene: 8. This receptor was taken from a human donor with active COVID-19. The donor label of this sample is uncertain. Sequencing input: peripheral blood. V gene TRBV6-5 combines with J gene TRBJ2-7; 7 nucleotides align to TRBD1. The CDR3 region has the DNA TGTGCCAGCAGTTGGAACAGGGGAGCCCCCTACGAGCAGTACTTC. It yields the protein CASSWNRGAPYEQYF.